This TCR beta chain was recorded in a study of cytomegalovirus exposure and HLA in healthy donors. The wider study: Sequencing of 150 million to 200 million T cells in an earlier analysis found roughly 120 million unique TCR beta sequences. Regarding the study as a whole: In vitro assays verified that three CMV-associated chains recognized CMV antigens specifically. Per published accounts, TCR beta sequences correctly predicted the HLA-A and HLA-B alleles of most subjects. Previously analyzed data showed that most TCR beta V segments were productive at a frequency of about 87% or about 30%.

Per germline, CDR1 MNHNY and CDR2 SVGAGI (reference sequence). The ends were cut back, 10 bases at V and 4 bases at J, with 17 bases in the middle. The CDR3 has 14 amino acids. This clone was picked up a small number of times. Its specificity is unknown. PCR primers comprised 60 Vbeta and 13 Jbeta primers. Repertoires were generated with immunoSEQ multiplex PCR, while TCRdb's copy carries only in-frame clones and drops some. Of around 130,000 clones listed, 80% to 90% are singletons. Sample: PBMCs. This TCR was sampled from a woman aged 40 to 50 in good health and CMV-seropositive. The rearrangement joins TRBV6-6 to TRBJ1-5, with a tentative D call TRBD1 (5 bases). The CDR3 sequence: CATDGTRGNQPQHF. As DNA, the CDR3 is TGTGCCACCGACGGTACAAGGGGAAATCAGCCCCAGCATTTT.